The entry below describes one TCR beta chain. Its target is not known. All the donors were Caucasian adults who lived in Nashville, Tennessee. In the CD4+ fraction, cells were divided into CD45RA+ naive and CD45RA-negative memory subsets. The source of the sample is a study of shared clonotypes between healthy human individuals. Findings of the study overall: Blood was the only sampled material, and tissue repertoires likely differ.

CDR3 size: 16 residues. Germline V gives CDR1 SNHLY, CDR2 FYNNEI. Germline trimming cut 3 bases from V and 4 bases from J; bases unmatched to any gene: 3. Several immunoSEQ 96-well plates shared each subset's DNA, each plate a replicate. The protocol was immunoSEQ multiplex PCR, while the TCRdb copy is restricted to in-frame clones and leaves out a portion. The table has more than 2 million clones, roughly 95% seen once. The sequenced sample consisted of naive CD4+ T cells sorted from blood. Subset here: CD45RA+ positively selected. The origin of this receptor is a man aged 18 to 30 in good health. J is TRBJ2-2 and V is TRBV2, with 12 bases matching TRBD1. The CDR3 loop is CASSEGQGAGTGELFF. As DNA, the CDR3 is TGTGCCAGCAGTGAGGGACAGGGGGCAGGCACCGGGGAGCTGTTTTTT.